This TCR beta chain was found in a study of blood T cells in healthy people across ages. Background on the study: Researchers report that template switching captured about one barcoded beta molecule per two T cells. Study results and limitations: Changes in expanded clonotypes were possibly confounded, as the CMV status of donors was unknown.

The CDR3 totals 15 residues. Germline V CDR1 and CDR2: SGHRS, YFSETQ. With V trimmed by 4 bases and J by 5 bases, 10 bases remained unmatched. As concerns this clonotype: The antigen is undetermined.

A second roughly 6 to 12 cycle PCR used barcoded and J-beta primers. One entry per CDR3 protein, called by TCRdb with MiXCR from the 5' RACE reads. Among approximately 2,000,000 distinct CDR3 sequences listed, about 39% were seen once. This TCR was sampled from a human donor in good health. Sequenced sample: blood. The V and J genes are TRBV5-1 and TRBJ2-5, with 8 bases that match TRBD2. The CDR3 nucleotides read TGCGCCAGCAGCGAGATTAGCGGGGAGGGGGAGACCCAGTACTTC. Protein product: CASSEISGEGETQYF.